The T cell receptor (beta chain) under discussion was sequenced for a study of T cell responses to AZD1222 COVID-19 vaccine (dated by TCRdb to the early 2020s). Broadly, across the study: TCR sequencing covered fewer than 250 trial participants: some 210 given two doses of AZD1222 and 26 given two doses of MenACWY control vaccine. Trial participants were enrolled by age into 18-55, 56-69 and 70-plus year subgroups, with about 150, 27 and 61 TCR-sequenced participants respectively.

As to this clone: The antigen this receptor binds is unknown. No per-base quality is available; no much larger clone lies one base away.

The research as a whole found: Vaccine-associated CD4 TCRs spanned the whole spike protein, with dominant responses in regions 160-218 and 743-854. Conclusions about previously exposed vaccinees were limited because only five to seven AZD1222 recipients were SARS-CoV-2 seropositive at baseline. Reportedly, close to half of the unique spike-specific TCRs recognized epitopes lying outside the regions that are mutated in the B.1.351 and B.1.1.7 variants. Participants were mostly white British, with more females than males. The authors suggested clonal diversity may have been underestimated. In the small 56-69-year group, the increase in depth fell short of significance, most likely because of low power. Spike-specific TCR breadth and depth rose significantly after two AZD1222 doses compared with day 0 and with MenACWY recipients. Because no day 14 peak-response samples were available, repertoires were characterized only after the peak T cell response.

Reading from cysteine to phenylalanine, the CDR3 counts 14 amino acids. The DNA shown is the 42-base CDR3, in frame from base 1. Looking up the germline V gene (reference sequence) yields CDR1 SEHNR and CDR2 FQNEAQ. The V and J ends are trimmed by 5 bases and 5 bases, leaving 13 bases between them. The label giving this sample's time point can be read as: about 28 days (+/-7) after the second vaccine dose. AZD1222 recipients whose second dose came at about 4 weeks and those whose second dose came at about 12 weeks were combined into one group, since spike-specific TCR depth and breadth did not differ between the two schedules. The vaccinee samples were drawn from two UK trials, COV001 and COV002, one of which was a single-blind randomized controlled phase 2/3 trial testing AZD1222 (ChAdOx1 nCoV-19) in healthy adults. For TCRbeta chain sequencing, PBMC samples from trial participants were taken at day 0 and at day 28 after the second dose.

The CDR3 regions of human TCRbeta chains were subjected to immunosequencing. As for the authors' bioinformatics: Repertoire TCRs were checked for matches against a reference library of SARS-CoV-2-specific TCRs that had been generated using the MIRA antigen-specificity platform. Breadth was defined as the fraction of unique TCRs that were SARS-CoV-2-associated. Depth was defined as the fraction of total T cells that were SARS-CoV-2-associated. Each spike-specific TCR was assigned to its reactive spike region and to a CD4 or CD8 class using the MIRA data. Log10-transformed breadth and depth values were compared by one-way ANOVA with Sidak's multiple comparisons tests. TCRdb obtained this table from immuneACCESS and retained in-frame rearrangements with V and J assigned. These tables miss some clones; where compared with another copy, unresolved V genes account for less than half of the shortfall, and the remainder is unexplained. V and J calls and clone size are those listed in that table; D and trimming were worked out from the DNA. The sample data list about 180,000 clones, and around 94% of these were observed just once. 1.5% to 2% of the sample rests with the top ten.

The sequence joins TRBV7-9 to TRBJ2-4; possibly the D gene is TRBD2, per 5 matching bases. This material consisted of peripheral blood, taken 28 days after the second AZD1222 dose. The sequence was collected from an adult who received the AZD1222 COVID-19 vaccine. The CDR3 region: CASSVGGGQNIQYF. In nucleotide form, the sequence is TGTGCCAGCAGCGTCGGTGGAGGACAAAACATTCAGTACTTC.